Each of the 10 T cell receptor beta chains below was sequenced from the same sample in a study of T cells in Graves' hyperthyroidism and ophthalmopathy. Regions amplified from RNA transcripts were the TCR beta CDR3 regions. HTBI primers were employed in a first-round RT-PCR of the TCR CDR3. Via MiXCR, TCRdb re-called the multiplex PCR reads, giving one row per CDR3 protein. The table shows roughly 98,000 distinct CDR3 sequences, with about 40% occurring only once. Material for sequencing was peripheral blood or thyroid tissue (not recorded which). These TCRs come from a woman aged 30 to 39 with Graves' hyperthyroidism.

This clonotype showed up many times. The chain couples TRBV7-8 to TRBJ2-7; D gene ambiguous. Germline lookup yields CDR1 SGHVS and CDR2 FQNEAQ. Trimming took off 5 bases at V and 7 bases at J, with 15 bases between the two ends. This CDR3 comprises 13 residues. The CDR3 loop reads CASSLGPNNEQYF. CDR3 nucleotide sequence: TGTGCCAGCAGCCTCGGACCGAACAATGAGCAGTACTTC.

The CDR3 here is CASTFSGLAGVRVTDTQYF. As DNA, the CDR3 is TGTGCCAGCACTTTCTCGGGACTAGCGGGAGTACGGGTGACAGATACGCAGTATTTT. The genes are TRBV2 and TRBJ2-3, with TRBD2 matching over 14 bases. The junction had 15 bases not matched to a gene; V was cut back by 7 bases and J by 3 bases. Per germline, CDR1 SNHLY and CDR2 FYNNEI. The CDR3 loop spans 19 amino acids.

The gene calls are TRBV28 and TRBJ2-7; D is unresolved. The V and J ends lost 6 bases and 4 bases respectively, with 10 bases between them. CDR3 length equals 12 residues. Germline CDR1 MDHEN, CDR2 SYDVKM. CDR3 sequence (DNA): TGTGCCAGCAGCCCAGGAATTTACGAGCAGTACTTC. Protein sequence: CASSPGIYEQYF.

This clonotype was picked up many times. The chain links TRBV19 to TRBJ1-2; no firm D call. V dropped 5 bases and J dropped 8 bases, with 15 bases sitting between them. CDR1 is LNHDA, CDR2 SQIVND, per germline (reference sequence). The CDR3 is made up of 13 amino acids. The CDR3 bases are TGTGCCAGTAGTCAGATTCGGGGATTCGGCTACACCTTC. Its translation is CASSQIRGFGYTF.

The genes are TRBV11-1 and TRBJ2-5; 8 positions agree with TRBD2. This CDR3 region has 13 residues. V was clipped by 1 base and J by 9 bases; unmatched bases: 4. Germline lookup yields CDR1 SGHAT and CDR2 FQDESV (reference sequence). DNA for the CDR3: TGTGCCAGCAGCTTAGGAGCGCGGGAGGCCCAGTACTTC. Its protein is CASSLGAREAQYF. Full variable domain (outside the CDR3, taken from reference TRBV11-1 and TRBJ2-5): EAEVAQSPRYKITEKSQAVAFWCDPISGHATLYWYRQILGQGPELLVQFQDESVVDDSQLPKDRFSAERLKGVDSTLKIQPAELGDSAMYLCASSLGAREAQYFGPGTRLLVL.

J is TRBJ1-5 and V is TRBV4-1; 9 bases agree with TRBD1. There are 16 residues in the CDR3. Trimming cost V 4 bases and J 3 bases; bases outside gene matches: 7. Germline CDR1 MGHRA, CDR2 YSYEKL. CDR3 nucleotide sequence: TGCGCCAGCAGCCTTGCCGGGACAGGGTACAATCAGCCCCAGCATTTT. Its protein product is CASSLAGTGYNQPQHF.

This clonotype was recorded at least ten times. The chain is built from TRBV10-3 and TRBJ2-7; the D gene is possibly TRBD1 (5 bases). The CDR3 is 12 residues long. V dropped 7 bases and J dropped 4 bases, with 11 bases sitting between them. Germline V gene data show CDR1 as ENHRY and CDR2 as SYGVKD. The chain's CDR3 is CAITSDSYEQYF. In DNA form, the CDR3 reads TGTGCCATCACGTCAGACAGTTACGAGCAGTACTTC.

Many counts were recorded for this clonotype. This chain links TRBV6-6 with TRBJ1-3; D gene unclear. CDR3 length: 14 residues. Germline assignment: CDR1 MNHNY and CDR2 SVGAGI (reference sequence). Trimming stripped 2 bases from V and 1 base from J, with 6 bases between. The CDR3 here is CASSYEGSGNTIYF. The CDR3 coding sequence is TGTGCCAGCAGTTACGAGGGTTCTGGAAACACCATATATTTT.

Only one count was recorded for this clonotype. The V and J genes are TRBV7-9 and TRBJ2-5; 7 bases agree with TRBD2. There are 13 residues in the CDR3. Germline lookup yields CDR1 SEHNR and CDR2 FQNEAQ (reference sequence). The ends lost 3 bases at V and 11 bases at J; junction bases unmatched: 9. CDR3 region: CASSFDEVSGQYF. CDR3 DNA: TGTGCCAGCAGCTTCGATGAGGTTAGCGGGCAGTACTTC.

J is TRBJ2-7 and V is TRBV15, with D perhaps matching TRBD1 or TRBD2 (5 bases each). This CDR3 spans 13 amino acids. With 3 bases removed from V and 2 bases from J, the gap between germline ends came to 8 bases. Germline CDR1 reads LNHNV; CDR2 reads YYDKDF (reference sequence). This CDR3 reads CATSSLGAYEQYF. CDR3 bases: TGTGCCACCAGCAGCTTGGGGGCCTACGAGCAGTACTTC.